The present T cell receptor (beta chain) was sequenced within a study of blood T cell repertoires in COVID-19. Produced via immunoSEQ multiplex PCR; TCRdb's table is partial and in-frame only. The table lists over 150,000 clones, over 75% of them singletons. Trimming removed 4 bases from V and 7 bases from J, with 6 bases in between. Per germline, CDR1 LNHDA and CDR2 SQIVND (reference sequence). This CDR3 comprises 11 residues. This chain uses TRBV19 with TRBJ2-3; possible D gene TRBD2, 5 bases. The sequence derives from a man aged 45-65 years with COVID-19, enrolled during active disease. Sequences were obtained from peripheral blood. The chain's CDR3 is CASSTGNTQYF. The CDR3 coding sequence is TGTGCCAGTAGTACGGGAAATACGCAGTATTTT.